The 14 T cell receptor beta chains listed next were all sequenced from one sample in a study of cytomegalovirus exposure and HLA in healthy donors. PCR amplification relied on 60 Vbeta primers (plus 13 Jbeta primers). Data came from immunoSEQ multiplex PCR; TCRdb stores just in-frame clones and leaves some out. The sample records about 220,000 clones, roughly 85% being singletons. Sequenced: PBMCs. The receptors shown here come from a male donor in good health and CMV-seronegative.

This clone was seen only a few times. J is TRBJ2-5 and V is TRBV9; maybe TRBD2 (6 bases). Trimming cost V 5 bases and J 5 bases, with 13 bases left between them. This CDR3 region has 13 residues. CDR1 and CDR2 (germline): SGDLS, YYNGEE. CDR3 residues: CASSSGGGETQYF. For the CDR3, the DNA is TGTGCCAGCAGTTCCGGTGGGGGGGAGACCCAGTACTTC.

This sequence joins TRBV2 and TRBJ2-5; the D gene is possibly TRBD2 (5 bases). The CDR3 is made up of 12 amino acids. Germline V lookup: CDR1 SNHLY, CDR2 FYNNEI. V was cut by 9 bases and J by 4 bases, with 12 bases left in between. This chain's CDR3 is CARLSAGETQYF. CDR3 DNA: TGTGCCAGACTAAGTGCGGGAGAGACCCAGTACTTC.

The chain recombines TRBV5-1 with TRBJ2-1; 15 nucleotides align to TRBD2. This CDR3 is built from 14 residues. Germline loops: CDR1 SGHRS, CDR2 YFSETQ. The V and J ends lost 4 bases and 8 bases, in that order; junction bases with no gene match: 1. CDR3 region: CASSRTSGRDEQFF. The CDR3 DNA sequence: TGCGCCAGCAGCAGGACTAGCGGGAGGGATGAGCAGTTCTTC.

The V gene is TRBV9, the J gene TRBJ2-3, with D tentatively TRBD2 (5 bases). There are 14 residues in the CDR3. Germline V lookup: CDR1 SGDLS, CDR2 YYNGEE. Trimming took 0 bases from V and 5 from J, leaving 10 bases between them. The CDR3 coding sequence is TGTGCCAGCAGCGTAGGACTTACTAGAGATACGCAGTATTTT. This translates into CASSVGLTRDTQYF.

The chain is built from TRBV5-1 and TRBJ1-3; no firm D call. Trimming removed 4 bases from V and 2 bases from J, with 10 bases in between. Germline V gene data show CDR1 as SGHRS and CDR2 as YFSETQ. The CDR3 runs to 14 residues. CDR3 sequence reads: CASSEERTGNTIYF. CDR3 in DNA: TGCGCCAGCAGCGAGGAGCGTACTGGAAACACCATATATTTT.

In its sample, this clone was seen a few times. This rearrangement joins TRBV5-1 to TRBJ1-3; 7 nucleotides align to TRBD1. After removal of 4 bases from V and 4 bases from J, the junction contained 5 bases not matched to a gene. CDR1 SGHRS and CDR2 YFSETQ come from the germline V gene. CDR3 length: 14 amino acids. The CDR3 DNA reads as TGCGCCAGCAGCGAACAGGGACAGGGAAACACCATATATTTT. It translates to CASSEQGQGNTIYF.

The CDR3 here is CASSSGQGESYEQYF. Written as DNA, the CDR3 is TGTGCCAGCAGCTCTGGACAGGGTGAGTCCTACGAGCAGTACTTC. This rearrangement joins TRBV7-2 to TRBJ2-7; 8 nucleotides agree with TRBD1. CDR3 length equals 15 residues. From germline, CDR1 is SGHTA and CDR2 FQGNSA. Trimming removed 4 bases from V and 1 base from J; junction bases left unmatched: 6.

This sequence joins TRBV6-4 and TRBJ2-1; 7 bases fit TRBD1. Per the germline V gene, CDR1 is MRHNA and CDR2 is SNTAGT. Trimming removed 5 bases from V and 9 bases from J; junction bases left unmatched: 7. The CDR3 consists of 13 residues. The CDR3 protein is CASSPRQGFEQFF. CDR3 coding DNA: TGTGCCAGCAGTCCCCGACAGGGTTTTGAGCAGTTCTTC.

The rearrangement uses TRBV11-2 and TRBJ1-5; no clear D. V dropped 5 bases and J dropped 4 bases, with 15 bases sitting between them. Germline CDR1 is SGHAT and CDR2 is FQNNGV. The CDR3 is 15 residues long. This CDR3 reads CASSPYRDTNQPQHF. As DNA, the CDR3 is TGTGCCAGCAGCCCTTACCGGGATACAAATCAGCCCCAGCATTTT.

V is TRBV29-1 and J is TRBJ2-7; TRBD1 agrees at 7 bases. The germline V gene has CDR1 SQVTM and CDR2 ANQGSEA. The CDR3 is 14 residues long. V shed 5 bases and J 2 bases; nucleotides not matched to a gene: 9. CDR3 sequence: CSVFPEGQPYEQYF. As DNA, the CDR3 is TGCAGCGTTTTTCCTGAGGGACAGCCCTACGAGCAGTACTTC.

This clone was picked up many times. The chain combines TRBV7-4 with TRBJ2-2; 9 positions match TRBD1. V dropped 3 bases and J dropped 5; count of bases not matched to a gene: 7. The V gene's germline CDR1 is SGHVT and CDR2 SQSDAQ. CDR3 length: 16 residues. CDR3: CASSFTGTGSTGELFF. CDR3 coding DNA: TGTGCCAGCAGCTTTACCGGGACAGGGAGTACCGGGGAGCTGTTTTTT.

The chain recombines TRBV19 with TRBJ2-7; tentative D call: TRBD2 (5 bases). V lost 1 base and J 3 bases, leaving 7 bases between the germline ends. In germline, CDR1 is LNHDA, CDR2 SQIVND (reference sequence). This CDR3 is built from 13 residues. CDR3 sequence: CASSIVRGYEQYF. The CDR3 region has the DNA TGTGCCAGTAGTATAGTTCGGGGCTACGAGCAGTACTTC.

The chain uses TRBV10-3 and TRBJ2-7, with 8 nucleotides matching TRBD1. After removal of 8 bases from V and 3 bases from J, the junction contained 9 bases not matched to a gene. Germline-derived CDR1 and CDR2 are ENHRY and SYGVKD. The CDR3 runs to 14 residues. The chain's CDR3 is CAIRLQGAVYEQYF. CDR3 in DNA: TGTGCCATCCGGCTTCAGGGGGCTGTCTACGAGCAGTACTTC.

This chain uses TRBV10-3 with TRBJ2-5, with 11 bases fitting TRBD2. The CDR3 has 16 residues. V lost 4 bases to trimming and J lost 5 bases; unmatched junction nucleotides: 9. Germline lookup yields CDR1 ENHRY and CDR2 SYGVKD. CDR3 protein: CAISGGKLAGVETQYF. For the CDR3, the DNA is TGTGCCATCAGTGGGGGTAAACTAGCGGGGGTGGAGACCCAGTACTTC.